Listed below are T cell receptor beta chains from one sample, sequenced in a study of blood T cell repertoires in COVID-19. This table comes from immunoSEQ multiplex PCR, and its TCRdb copy is limited to in-frame clones, with some not included. The table lists 250,000 to 300,000 clones, 85% to 90% of them singletons. The sequenced material came from PBMCs or T cells enriched from blood (not recorded which). These receptors originate from a woman aged 55-70 years who had recovered from COVID-19. Each CDR3 is given with its conserved first and last residue. Fields, in order: CDR3 length, J gene, V gene, CDR3 protein.

CDR3 length: 13; J gene: TRBJ2-2; V gene: TRBV3-1/TRBV3-2; CDR3 protein: CASSRQGLGELFF
CDR3 length: 13; J gene: TRBJ2-7; V gene: TRBV29-1; CDR3 protein: CSAGISGGGEQYF
CDR3 length: 11; J gene: TRBJ1-5; V gene: TRBV3-1/TRBV3-2; CDR3 protein: CASRRGKPQHF
CDR3 length: 13; J gene: TRBJ2-7; V gene: TRBV2; CDR3 protein: CASSDRSSYEQYF
CDR3 length: 14; J gene: TRBJ1-3; V gene: TRBV30; CDR3 protein: CAWSRGSSGNTIYF
CDR3 length: 13; J gene: TRBJ2-7; V gene: TRBV13; CDR3 protein: CASSRGGADEQYF
CDR3 length: 16; J gene: TRBJ2-3; V gene: TRBV4-1; CDR3 protein: CASSQEGGGLTDTQYF
CDR3 length: 22; J gene: TRBJ2-1; V gene: TRBV21-1; CDR3 protein: CASSKDRGGTSGGQSSYNEQFF
CDR3 length: 14; J gene: TRBJ1-5; V gene: TRBV5-5; CDR3 protein: CASSGNRGYQPQHF
CDR3 length: 15; J gene: TRBJ2-3; V gene: TRBV15; CDR3 protein: CATSRGGLAGNTQYF
CDR3 length: 12; J gene: TRBJ1-2; V gene: TRBV28; CDR3 protein: CASSPRGLGYTF
CDR3 length: 16; J gene: TRBJ1-1; V gene: TRBV18; CDR3 protein: CASSSRDRVLNTEAFF
CDR3 length: 15; J gene: TRBJ2-2; V gene: TRBV7-7; CDR3 protein: CASRPDRIGTGELFF
CDR3 length: 15; J gene: TRBJ1-3; V gene: TRBV5-1; CDR3 protein: CASSWAGNSGNTIYF
CDR3 length: 15; J gene: TRBJ2-5; V gene: TRBV7-6; CDR3 protein: CASSLGTSGLETQYF
CDR3 length: 15; J gene: TRBJ2-7; V gene: TRBV9; CDR3 protein: CASSPSGGSPYEQYF
CDR3 length: 19; J gene: TRBJ2-1; V gene: TRBV4-2; CDR3 protein: CASSPPTSGAASSYNEQFF
CDR3 length: 15; J gene: TRBJ2-7; V gene: TRBV4-1; CDR3 protein: CASSQAGTSAYEQYF
CDR3 length: 14; J gene: TRBJ1-4; V gene: TRBV2; CDR3 protein: CASRDTGRGEKLFF
CDR3 length: 15; J gene: TRBJ2-1; V gene: TRBV27; CDR3 protein: CASSFGTSGKNEQFF
CDR3 length: 14; J gene: TRBJ2-3; V gene: TRBV28; CDR3 protein: CASRAGGGTDTQYF
CDR3 length: 13; J gene: TRBJ2-1; V gene: TRBV10-3; CDR3 protein: CAIRGLQGGEQFF
CDR3 length: 13; J gene: TRBJ1-1; V gene: TRBV5-8; CDR3 protein: CASSFTAETEAFF
CDR3 length: 14; J gene: TRBJ1-1; V gene: TRBV7-3; CDR3 protein: CASSPQGWGTEAFF
CDR3 length: 15; J gene: TRBJ2-6; V gene: TRBV7-2; CDR3 protein: CASSLVTTGANVLTF
CDR3 length: 15; J gene: TRBJ2-7; V gene: TRBV29-1; CDR3 protein: CSVKDFGVKSYEQYF
CDR3 length: 12; J gene: TRBJ1-1; V gene: TRBV27; CDR3 protein: CASSRQGTEAFF
CDR3 length: 14; J gene: TRBJ2-3; V gene: TRBV7-8; CDR3 protein: CASSPPRSSDTQYF
CDR3 length: 12; J gene: TRBJ1-2; V gene: TRBV28; CDR3 protein: CASAQGKDGYTF
CDR3 length: 16; J gene: TRBJ2-1; V gene: TRBV5-1; CDR3 protein: CASSLDGGGTYNEQFF
CDR3 length: 14; J gene: TRBJ1-4; V gene: TRBV6-5; CDR3 protein: CASSSYSMSEKLFF
CDR3 length: 14; J gene: TRBJ2-5; V gene: TRBV18; CDR3 protein: CASSPPTDQETQYF
CDR3 length: 16; J gene: TRBJ1-1; V gene: TRBV7-9; CDR3 protein: CASSLRPSGQGTEAFF
CDR3 length: 16; J gene: TRBJ1-5; V gene: TRBV7-9; CDR3 protein: CASSLAESTGNQPQHF
CDR3 length: 13; J gene: TRBJ2-3; V gene: TRBV5-1; CDR3 protein: CASSPRGGDTQYF
CDR3 length: 14; J gene: TRBJ2-2; V gene: TRBV5-1; CDR3 protein: CASSLLMITGELFF
CDR3 length: 19; J gene: TRBJ1-1; V gene: TRBV7-7; CDR3 protein: CASSPIGTGGLGMNTEAFF
CDR3 length: 14; J gene: TRBJ2-3; V gene: TRBV2; CDR3 protein: CASSVREGHDTQYF
CDR3 length: 20; J gene: TRBJ1-1; V gene: TRBV5-1; CDR3 protein: CASSAEPSGGAYGFNTEAFF
CDR3 length: 14; J gene: TRBJ1-2; V gene: TRBV7-2; CDR3 protein: CASSKDRGLGGYTF
CDR3 length: 15; J gene: TRBJ2-2; V gene: TRBV6-1; CDR3 protein: CASSEETGGTGELFF
CDR3 length: 13; J gene: TRBJ1-1; V gene: TRBV10-2; CDR3 protein: CASDKGGGGEAFF
CDR3 length: 15; J gene: TRBJ1-5; V gene: TRBV18; CDR3 protein: CASSPSGNSNQPQHF
CDR3 length: 14; J gene: TRBJ1-5; V gene: TRBV28; CDR3 protein: CASSNLREVQPQHF
CDR3 length: 14; J gene: TRBJ1-5; V gene: TRBV28; CDR3 protein: CASRDFYSNQPQHF
CDR3 length: 13; J gene: TRBJ1-1; V gene: TRBV9; CDR3 protein: CASSGGDRTEAFF
CDR3 length: 15; J gene: TRBJ2-1; V gene: TRBV6-5; CDR3 protein: CASSTRGSQYNEQFF
CDR3 length: 15; J gene: TRBJ2-3; V gene: TRBV5-1; CDR3 protein: CASSFPGQGGDTQYF
CDR3 length: 13; J gene: TRBJ2-1; V gene: TRBV15; CDR3 protein: CATSRGQLDEQFF
CDR3 length: 13; J gene: TRBJ1-1; V gene: TRBV2; CDR3 protein: CASRFYMNTEAFF
CDR3 length: 13; J gene: TRBJ1-2; V gene: TRBV6-5; CDR3 protein: CASSRGQGAGYTF
CDR3 length: 13; J gene: TRBJ1-3; V gene: TRBV7-9; CDR3 protein: CASSSLSGNTIYF
CDR3 length: 15; J gene: TRBJ1-5; V gene: TRBV3-1/TRBV3-2; CDR3 protein: CASSERTGGNQPQHF
CDR3 length: 15; J gene: TRBJ2-5; V gene: TRBV7-6; CDR3 protein: CASSFGGVYQETQYF